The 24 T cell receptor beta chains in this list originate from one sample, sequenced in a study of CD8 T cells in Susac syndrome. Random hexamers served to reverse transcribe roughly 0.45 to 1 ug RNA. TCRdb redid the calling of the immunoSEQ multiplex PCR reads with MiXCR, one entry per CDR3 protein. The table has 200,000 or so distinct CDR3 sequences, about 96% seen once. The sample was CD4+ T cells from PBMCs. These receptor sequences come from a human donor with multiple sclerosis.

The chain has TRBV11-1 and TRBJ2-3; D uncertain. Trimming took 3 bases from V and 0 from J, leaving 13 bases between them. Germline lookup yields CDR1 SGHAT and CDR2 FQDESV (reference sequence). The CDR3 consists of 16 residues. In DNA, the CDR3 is TGTGCCAGCAGCTTGAGTCTCCTGGCAAGCACAGATACGCAGTATTTT. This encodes CASSLSLLASTDTQYF.

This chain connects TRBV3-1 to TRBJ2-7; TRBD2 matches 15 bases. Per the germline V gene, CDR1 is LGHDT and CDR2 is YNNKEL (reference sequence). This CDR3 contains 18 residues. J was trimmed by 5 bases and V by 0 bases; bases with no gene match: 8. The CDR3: CASSQDPGLAGGSDEQYF. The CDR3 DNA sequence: TGTGCCAGCAGCCAAGATCCCGGACTAGCGGGAGGGAGCGACGAGCAGTACTTC.

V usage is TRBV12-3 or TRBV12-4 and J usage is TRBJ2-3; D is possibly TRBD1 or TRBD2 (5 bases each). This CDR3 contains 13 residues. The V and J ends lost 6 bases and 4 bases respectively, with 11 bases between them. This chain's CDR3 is CASSSRGADTQYF. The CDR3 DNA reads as TGTGCCAGCAGCTCGAGGGGTGCAGATACGCAGTATTTT.

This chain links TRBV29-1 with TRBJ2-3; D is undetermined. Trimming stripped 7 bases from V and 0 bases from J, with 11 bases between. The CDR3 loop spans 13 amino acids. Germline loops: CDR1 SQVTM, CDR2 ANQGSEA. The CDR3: CSGRSHSTDTQYF. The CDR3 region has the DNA TGCAGCGGTCGGAGCCATAGCACAGATACGCAGTATTTT.

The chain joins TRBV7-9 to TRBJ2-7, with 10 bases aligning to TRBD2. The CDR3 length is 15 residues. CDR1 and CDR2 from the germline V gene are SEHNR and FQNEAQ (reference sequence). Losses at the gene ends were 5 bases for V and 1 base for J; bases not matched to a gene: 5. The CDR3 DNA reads TGTGCCAGCAGCGCGGGACTAGCGCGTTCCTACGAGCAGTACTTC. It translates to CASSAGLARSYEQYF. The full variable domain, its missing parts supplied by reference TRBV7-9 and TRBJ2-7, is DTGVSQNPRHKITKRGQNVTFRCDPISEHNRLYWYRQTLGQGPEFLTYFQNEAQLEKSRLLSDRFSAERPKGSFSTLEIQRTEQGDSAMYLCASSAGLARSYEQYFGPGTRLTVT.

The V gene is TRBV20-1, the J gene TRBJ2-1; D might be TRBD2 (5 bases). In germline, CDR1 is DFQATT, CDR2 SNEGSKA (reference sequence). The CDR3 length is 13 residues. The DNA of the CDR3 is TGCAGCGCACTAGGGAAGGGATACAATGAGCAGTTCTTC. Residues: CSALGKGYNEQFF.

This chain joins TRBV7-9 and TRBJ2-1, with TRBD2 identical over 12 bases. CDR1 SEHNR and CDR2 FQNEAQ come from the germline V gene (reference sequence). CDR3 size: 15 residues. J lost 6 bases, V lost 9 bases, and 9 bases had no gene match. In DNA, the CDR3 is TGTGCCAGTACTCTAGCGGGAGGGAGGGGCAATGAGCAGTTCTTC. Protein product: CASTLAGGRGNEQFF.

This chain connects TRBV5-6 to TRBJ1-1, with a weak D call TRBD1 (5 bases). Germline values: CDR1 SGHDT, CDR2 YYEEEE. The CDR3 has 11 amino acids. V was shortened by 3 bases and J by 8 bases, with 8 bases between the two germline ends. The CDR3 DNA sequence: TGTGCCAGCAGCTCCTGGGGCGAAGCTTTCTTT. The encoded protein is CASSSWGEAFF. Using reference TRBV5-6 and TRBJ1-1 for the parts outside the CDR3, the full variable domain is DAGVTQSPTHLIKTRGQQVTLRCSPKSGHDTVSWYQQALGQGPQFIFQYYEEEERQRGNFPDRFSGHQFPNYSSELNVNALLLGDSALYLCASSSWGEAFFGQGTRLTVV.

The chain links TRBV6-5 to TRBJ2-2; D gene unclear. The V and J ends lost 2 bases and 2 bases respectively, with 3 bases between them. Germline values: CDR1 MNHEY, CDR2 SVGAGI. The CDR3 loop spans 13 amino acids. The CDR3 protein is CASSYQNTGELFF. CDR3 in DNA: TGTGCCAGCAGTTACCAAAACACCGGGGAGCTGTTTTTT.

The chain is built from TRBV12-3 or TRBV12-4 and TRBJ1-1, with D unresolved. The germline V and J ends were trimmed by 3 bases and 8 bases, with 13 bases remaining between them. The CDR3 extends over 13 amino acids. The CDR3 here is CASSLEPWTEAFF. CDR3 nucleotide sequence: TGTGCCAGCAGTTTGGAGCCCTGGACCGAAGCTTTCTTT.

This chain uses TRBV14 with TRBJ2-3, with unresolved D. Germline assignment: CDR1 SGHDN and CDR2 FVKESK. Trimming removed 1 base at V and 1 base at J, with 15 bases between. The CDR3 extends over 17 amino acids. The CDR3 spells CASSQVRSAGGTDTQYF. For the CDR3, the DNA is TGTGCCAGCAGCCAAGTTCGGTCGGCAGGCGGCACAGATACGCAGTATTTT.

CDR3 DNA sequence: TGTGCCATCAGTGGCCGGGAGGGTGAGCAGTTCTTC. Translated: CAISGREGEQFF. The chain is built from TRBV10-3 and TRBJ2-1, with 8 bases lining up with TRBD2. Looked up from germline, CDR1 is ENHRY and CDR2 is SYGVKD. There are 12 residues in the CDR3. J gave up 9 bases and V 4 bases, and 2 bases lay outside the gene matches.

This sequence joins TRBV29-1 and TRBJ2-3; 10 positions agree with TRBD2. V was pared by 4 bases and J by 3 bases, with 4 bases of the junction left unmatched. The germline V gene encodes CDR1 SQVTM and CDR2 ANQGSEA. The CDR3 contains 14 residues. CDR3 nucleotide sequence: TGCAGCGTTGGACGGACTAGCGGTACAGATACGCAGTATTTT. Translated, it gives CSVGRTSGTDTQYF.

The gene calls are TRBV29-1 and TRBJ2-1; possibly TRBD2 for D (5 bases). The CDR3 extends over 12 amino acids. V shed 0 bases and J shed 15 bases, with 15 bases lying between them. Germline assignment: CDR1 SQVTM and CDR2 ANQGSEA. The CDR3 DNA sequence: TGCAGCGTTGAAGATCCGTCGAGGGTCGGGTTCTTC. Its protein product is CSVEDPSRVGFF.

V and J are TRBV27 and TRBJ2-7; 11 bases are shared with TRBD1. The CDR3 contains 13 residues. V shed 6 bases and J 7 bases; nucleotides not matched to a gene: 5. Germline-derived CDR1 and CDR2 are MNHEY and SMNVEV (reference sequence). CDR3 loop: CASRGQGAGEQYF. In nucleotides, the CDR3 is TGTGCCAGCAGAGGACAGGGGGCAGGGGAGCAGTACTTC.

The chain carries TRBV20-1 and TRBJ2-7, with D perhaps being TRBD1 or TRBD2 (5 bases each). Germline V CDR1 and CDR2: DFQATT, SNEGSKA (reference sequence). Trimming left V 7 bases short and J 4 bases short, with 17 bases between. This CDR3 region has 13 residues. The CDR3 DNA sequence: TGCAGTGTTAGCCCTGGGGGTTGGTACGAGCAGTACTTC. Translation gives CSVSPGGWYEQYF.

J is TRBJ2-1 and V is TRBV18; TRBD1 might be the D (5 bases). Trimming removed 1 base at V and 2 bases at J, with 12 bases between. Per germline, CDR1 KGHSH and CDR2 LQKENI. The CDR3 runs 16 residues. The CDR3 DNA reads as TGTGCCAGCTCACCACAATTTTCGACAGCCTACAATGAGCAGTTCTTC. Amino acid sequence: CASSPQFSTAYNEQFF.

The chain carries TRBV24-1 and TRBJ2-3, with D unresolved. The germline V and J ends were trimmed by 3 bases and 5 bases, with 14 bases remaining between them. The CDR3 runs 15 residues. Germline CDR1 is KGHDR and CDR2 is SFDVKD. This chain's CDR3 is CATSDPSTVEDTQYF. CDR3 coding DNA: TGTGCCACCAGTGATCCCTCGACCGTAGAAGATACGCAGTATTTT.

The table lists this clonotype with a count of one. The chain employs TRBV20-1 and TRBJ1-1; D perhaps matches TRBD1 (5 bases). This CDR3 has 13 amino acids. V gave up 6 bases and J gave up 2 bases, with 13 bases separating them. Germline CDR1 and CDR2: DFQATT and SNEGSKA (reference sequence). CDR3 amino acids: CSAELGGNTEAFF. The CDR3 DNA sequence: TGCAGTGCCGAGTTGGGGGGAAACACTGAAGCTTTCTTT.

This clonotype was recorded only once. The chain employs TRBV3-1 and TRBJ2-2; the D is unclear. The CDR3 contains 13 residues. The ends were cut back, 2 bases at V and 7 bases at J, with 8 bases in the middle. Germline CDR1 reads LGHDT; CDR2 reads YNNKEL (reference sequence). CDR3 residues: CASSQWLSGELFF. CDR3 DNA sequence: TGTGCCAGCAGCCAATGGCTCAGCGGGGAGCTGTTTTTT.

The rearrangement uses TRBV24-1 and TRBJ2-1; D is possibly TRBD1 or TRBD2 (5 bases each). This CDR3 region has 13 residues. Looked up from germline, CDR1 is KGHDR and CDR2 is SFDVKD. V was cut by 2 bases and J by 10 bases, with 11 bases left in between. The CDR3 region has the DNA TGTGCCACCAGTGATTCCGGGACCTGGGAGCAGTTCTTC. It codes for CATSDSGTWEQFF.

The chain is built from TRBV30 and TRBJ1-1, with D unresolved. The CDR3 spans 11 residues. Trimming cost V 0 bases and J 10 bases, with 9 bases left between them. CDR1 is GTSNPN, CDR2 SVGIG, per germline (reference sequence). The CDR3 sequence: CAWSVAVGAFF. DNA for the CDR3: TGTGCCTGGAGTGTAGCCGTAGGAGCTTTCTTT. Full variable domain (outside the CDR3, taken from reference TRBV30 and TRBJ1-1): SQTIHQWPATLVQPVGSPLSLECTVEGTSNPNLYWYRQAAGRGLQLLFYSVGIGQISSEVPQNLSASRPQDRQFILSSKKLLLSDSGFYLCAWSVAVGAFFGQGTRLTVV.

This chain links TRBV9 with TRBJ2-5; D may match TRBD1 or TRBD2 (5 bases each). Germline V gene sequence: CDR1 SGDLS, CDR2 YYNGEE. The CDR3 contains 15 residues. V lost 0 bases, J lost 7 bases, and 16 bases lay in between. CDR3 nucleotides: TGTGCCAGCAGCGTAGCTACCGACAGTGGGGGGACCCAGTACTTC. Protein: CASSVATDSGGTQYF.

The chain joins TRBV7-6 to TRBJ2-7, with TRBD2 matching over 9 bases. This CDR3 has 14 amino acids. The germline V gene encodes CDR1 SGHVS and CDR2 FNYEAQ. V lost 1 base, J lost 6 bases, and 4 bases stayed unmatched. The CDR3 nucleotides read TGTGCCAGCAGCTTAGAAGCGGGAGGTGTCGAGCAGTACTTC. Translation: CASSLEAGGVEQYF.